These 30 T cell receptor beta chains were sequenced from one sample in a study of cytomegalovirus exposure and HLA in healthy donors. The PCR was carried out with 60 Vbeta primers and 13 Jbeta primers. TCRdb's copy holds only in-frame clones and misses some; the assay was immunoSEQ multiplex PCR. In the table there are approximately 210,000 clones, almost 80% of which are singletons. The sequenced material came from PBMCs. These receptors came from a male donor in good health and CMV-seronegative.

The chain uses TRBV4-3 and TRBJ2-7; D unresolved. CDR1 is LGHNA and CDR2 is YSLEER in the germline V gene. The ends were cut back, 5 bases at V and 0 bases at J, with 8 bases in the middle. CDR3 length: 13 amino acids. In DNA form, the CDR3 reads TGCGCCAGCAGCTTTCCAGGCTCCTACGAGCAGTACTTC. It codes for CASSFPGSYEQYF.

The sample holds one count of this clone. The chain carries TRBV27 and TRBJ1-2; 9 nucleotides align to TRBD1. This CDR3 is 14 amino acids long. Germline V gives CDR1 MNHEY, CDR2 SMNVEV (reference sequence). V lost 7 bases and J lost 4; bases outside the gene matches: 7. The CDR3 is CASTTGGASYGYTF. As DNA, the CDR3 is TGTGCCAGCACAACAGGGGGCGCAAGCTATGGCTACACCTTC.

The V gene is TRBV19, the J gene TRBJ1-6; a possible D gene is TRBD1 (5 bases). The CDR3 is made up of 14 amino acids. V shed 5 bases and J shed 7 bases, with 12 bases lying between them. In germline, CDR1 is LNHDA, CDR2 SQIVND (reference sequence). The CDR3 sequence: CASSEGARNSPLHF. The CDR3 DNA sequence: TGTGCCAGTAGTGAAGGGGCGAGAAATTCACCCCTCCACTTT.

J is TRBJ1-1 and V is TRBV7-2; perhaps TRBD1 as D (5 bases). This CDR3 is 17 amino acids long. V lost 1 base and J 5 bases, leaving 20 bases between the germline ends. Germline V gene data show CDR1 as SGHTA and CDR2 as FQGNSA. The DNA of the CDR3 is TGTGCCAGCAGCTTAGTAAGGGCGGGGACCGGAGGGACTGAAGCTTTCTTT. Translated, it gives CASSLVRAGTGGTEAFF.

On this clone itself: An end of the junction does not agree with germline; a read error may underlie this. DNA for the CDR3: TGTGCCAGCAGGTTAGAGGACAGGTCCTACGAGCAGTACTTC. It encodes CASRLEDRSYEQYF. V and J are TRBV7-9 and TRBJ2-7; TRBD1 matches 7 bases. Germline CDR1 SEHNR, CDR2 FQNEAQ (reference sequence). The CDR3 is 14 residues long.

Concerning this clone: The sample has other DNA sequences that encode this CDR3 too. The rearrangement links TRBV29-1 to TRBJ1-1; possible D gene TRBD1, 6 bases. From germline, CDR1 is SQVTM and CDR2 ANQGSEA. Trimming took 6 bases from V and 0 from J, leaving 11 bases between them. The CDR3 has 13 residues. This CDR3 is CSVEQGLNTEAFF. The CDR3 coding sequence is TGCAGCGTCGAACAGGGCCTGAACACTGAAGCTTTCTTT.

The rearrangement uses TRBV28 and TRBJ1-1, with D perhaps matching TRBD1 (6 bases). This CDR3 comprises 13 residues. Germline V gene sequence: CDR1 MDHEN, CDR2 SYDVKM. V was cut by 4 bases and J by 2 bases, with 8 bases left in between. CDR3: CASSYRDNTEAFF. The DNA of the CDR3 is TGTGCCAGCAGTTACAGGGACAACACTGAAGCTTTCTTT.

CDR3 sequence (DNA): TGTGCCTGGAACCGACAGGGGGCCCACTATGGCTACACCTTC. It encodes CAWNRQGAHYGYTF. The chain links TRBV30 to TRBJ1-2; the match to TRBD1 covers 10 bases. This CDR3 has 14 amino acids. V gave up 4 bases and J gave up 3 bases; unmatched junction bases: 5. CDR1 GTSNPN and CDR2 SVGIG come from the germline V gene (reference sequence).

The CDR3 reads CASSLRQGPIYEQYF. CDR3 in DNA: TGTGCCAGCAGTTTGAGACAGGGTCCTATTTACGAGCAGTACTTC. The chain recombines TRBV27 with TRBJ2-5; the match to TRBD1 covers 7 bases. The J call may be faulty, since TRBJ2-7 better matches the DNA end. In germline, CDR1 is MNHEY, CDR2 SMNVEV (reference sequence). This CDR3 is 15 amino acids long.

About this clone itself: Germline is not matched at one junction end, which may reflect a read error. This CDR3 is CASSEGLGATYEQYF. CDR3 DNA sequence: TGTGCCAGCAGCGAAGGTCTAGGGGCCACCTACGAGCAGTACTTC. The chain carries TRBV6-1 and TRBJ2-5; possible D gene TRBD1, 5 bases. The assigned J gene may be wrong: the sequence end matches TRBJ2-7 better. This CDR3 contains 15 residues. The germline gives CDR1 MNHNS, CDR2 SASEGT.

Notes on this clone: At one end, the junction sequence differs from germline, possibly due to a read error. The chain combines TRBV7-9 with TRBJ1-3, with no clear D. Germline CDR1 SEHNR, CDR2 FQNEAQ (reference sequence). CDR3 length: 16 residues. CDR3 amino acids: CSSNFKEGPAGNTIYF. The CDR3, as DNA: TGTTCCAGCAACTTTAAAGAGGGTCCAGCTGGAAACACCATATATTTT.

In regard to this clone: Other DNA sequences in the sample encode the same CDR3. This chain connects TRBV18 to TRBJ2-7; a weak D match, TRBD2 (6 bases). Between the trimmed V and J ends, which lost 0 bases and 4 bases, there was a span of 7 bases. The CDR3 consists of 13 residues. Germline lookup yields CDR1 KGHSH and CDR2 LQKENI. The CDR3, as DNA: TGTGCCAGCTCACCACCGGGAGGATACGAGCAGTACTTC. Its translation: CASSPPGGYEQYF.

For the CDR3, the DNA is TGTGCCAGCAGTTACCTGTTTGGACAAAGAAACACTGAAGCTTTCTTT. Protein: CASSYLFGQRNTEAFF. The chain joins TRBV28 to TRBJ1-1; perhaps TRBD1 as D (5 bases). This CDR3 contains 16 residues. Germline V lookup: CDR1 MDHEN, CDR2 SYDVKM. The V end lost 4 bases, the J end lost 2 bases, and 17 bases lay between the germline ends.

In DNA, the CDR3 is TGTGCCAGCCGAACCGGGACTAGCGGTAGCACAGATACGCAGTATTTT. Translated: CASRTGTSGSTDTQYF. The gene calls are TRBV5-4 and TRBJ2-3; 11 bases map to TRBD2. Germline CDR1 reads SGHNT; CDR2 reads YYREEE (reference sequence). This CDR3 comprises 16 residues. Germline trimming cut 7 bases from V and 0 bases from J; bases unmatched to any gene: 7.

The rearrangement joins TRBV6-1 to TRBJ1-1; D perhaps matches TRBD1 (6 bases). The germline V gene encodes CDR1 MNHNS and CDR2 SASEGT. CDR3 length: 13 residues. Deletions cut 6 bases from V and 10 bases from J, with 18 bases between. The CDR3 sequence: CASRGSGVIIAFF. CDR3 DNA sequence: TGTGCCAGCAGGGGGTCAGGGGTGATTATAGCTTTCTTT.

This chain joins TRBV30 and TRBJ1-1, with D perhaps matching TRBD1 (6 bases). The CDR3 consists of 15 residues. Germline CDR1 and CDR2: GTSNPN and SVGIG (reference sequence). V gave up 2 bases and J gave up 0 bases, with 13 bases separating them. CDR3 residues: CAWSTTGRLNTEAFF. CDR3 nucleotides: TGTGCCTGGAGTACCACAGGGCGGTTGAACACTGAAGCTTTCTTT.

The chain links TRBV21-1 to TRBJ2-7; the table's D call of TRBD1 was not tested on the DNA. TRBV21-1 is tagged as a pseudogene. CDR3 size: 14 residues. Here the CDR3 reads CASIVGDRGVEQYF. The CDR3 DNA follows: TGTGCCAGCATTGTCGGGGACAGGGGGGTCGAGCAGTACTTC.

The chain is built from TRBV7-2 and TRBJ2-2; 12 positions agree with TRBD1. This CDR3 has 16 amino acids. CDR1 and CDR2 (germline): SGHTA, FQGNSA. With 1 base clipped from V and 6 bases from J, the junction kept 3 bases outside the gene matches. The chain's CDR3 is CASSLGDRGLPGELFF. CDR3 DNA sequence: TGTGCCAGCAGCTTAGGGGACAGGGGGCTGCCCGGGGAGCTGTTTTTT. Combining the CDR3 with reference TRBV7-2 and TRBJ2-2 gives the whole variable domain GAGVSQSPSNKVTEKGKDVELRCDPISGHTALYWYRQSLGQGLEFLIYFQGNSAPDKSGLPSDRFSAERTGGSVSTLTIQRTQQEDSAVYLCASSLGDRGLPGELFFGEGSRLTVL.

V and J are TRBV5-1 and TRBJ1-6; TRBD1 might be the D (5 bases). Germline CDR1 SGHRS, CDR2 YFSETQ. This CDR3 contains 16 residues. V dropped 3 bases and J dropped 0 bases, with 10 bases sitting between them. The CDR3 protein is CASSSTTGSYNSPLHF. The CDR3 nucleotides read TGCGCCAGCAGCTCAACAACAGGCTCCTATAATTCACCCCTCCACTTT. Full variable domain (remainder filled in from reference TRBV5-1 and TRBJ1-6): KAGVTQTPRYLIKTRGQQVTLSCSPISGHRSVSWYQQTPGQGLQFLFEYFSETQRNKGNFPGRFSGRQFSNSRSEMNVSTLELGDSALYLCASSSTTGSYNSPLHFGNGTRLTVT.

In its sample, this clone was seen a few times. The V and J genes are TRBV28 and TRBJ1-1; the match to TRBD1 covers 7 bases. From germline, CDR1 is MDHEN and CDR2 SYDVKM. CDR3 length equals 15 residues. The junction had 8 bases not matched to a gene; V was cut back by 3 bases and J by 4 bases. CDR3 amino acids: CASSFPAGGITEAFF. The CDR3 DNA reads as TGTGCCAGCAGTTTTCCGGCAGGGGGTATCACTGAAGCTTTCTTT.

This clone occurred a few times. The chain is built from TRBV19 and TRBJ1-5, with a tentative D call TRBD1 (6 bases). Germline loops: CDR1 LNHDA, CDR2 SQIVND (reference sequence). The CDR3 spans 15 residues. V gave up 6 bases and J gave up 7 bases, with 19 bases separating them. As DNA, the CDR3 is TGTGCCAGTAGCCACGGCAGGGGAAGAGGGCAGCCCCAGCATTTT. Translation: CASSHGRGRGQPQHF.

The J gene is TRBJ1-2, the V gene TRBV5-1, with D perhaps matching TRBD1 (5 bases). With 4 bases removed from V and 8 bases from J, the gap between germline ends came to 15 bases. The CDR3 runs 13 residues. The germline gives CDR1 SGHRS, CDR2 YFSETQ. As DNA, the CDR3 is TGCGCCAGCAGCCCGACAGCGATGGGAGGCTACACCTTC. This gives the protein CASSPTAMGGYTF.

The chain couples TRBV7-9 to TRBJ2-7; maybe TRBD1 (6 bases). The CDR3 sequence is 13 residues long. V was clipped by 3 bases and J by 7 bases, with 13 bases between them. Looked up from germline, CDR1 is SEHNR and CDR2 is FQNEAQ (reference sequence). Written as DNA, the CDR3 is TGTGCCAGCAGCTTCACTTCACAGGGAGAGCAGTACTTC. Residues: CASSFTSQGEQYF.

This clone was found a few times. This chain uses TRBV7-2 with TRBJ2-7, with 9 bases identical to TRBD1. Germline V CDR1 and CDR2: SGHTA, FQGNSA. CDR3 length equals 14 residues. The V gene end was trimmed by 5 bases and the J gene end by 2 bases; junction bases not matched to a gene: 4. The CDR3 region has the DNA TGTGCCAGCAGCCCCCGGGACAGGGCCTACGAGCAGTACTTC. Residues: CASSPRDRAYEQYF. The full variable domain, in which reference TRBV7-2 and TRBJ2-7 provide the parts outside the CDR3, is GAGVSQSPSNKVTEKGKDVELRCDPISGHTALYWYRQSLGQGLEFLIYFQGNSAPDKSGLPSDRFSAERTGGSVSTLTIQRTQQEDSAVYLCASSPRDRAYEQYFGPGTRLTVT.

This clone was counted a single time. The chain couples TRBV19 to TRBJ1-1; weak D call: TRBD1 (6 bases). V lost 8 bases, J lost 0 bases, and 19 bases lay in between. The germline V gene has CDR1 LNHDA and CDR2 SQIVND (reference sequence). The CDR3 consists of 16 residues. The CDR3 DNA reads TGTGCCAGTGCGCCAGTTACAGGGATCATGAACACTGAAGCTTTCTTT. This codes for CASAPVTGIMNTEAFF.

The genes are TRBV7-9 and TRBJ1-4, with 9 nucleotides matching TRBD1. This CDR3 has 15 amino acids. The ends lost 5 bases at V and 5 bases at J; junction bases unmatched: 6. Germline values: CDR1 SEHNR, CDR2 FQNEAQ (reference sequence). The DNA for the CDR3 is TGTGCCAGCAGCCCGGGGACAGGGAGAAATGAAAAACTGTTTTTT. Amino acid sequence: CASSPGTGRNEKLFF.

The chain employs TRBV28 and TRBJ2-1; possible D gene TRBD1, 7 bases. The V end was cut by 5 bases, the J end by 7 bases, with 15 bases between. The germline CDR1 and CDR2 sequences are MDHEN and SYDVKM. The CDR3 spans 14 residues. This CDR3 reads CASSPETGRNEQFF. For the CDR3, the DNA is TGTGCCAGCAGTCCGGAGACAGGGAGGAATGAGCAGTTCTTC.

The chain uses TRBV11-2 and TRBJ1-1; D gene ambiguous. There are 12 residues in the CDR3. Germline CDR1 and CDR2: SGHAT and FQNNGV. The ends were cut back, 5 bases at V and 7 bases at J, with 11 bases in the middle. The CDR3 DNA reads TGTGCCAGCAGCAACCGCAAGCTTGAAGCTTTCTTT. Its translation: CASSNRKLEAFF.

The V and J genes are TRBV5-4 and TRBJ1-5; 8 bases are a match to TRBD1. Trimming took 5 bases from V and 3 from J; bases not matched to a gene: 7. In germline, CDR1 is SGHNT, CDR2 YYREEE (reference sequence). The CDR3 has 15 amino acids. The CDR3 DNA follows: TGTGCCAGCAGTCCCGGGACAGGAGTCAATCAGCCCCAGCATTTT. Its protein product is CASSPGTGVNQPQHF.

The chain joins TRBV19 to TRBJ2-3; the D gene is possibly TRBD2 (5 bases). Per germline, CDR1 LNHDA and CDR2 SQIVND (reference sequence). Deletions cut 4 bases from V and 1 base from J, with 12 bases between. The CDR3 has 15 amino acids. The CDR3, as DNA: TGTGCCAGTAGTAGTCCGGACTTGGGCACAGATACGCAGTATTTT. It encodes CASSSPDLGTDTQYF.